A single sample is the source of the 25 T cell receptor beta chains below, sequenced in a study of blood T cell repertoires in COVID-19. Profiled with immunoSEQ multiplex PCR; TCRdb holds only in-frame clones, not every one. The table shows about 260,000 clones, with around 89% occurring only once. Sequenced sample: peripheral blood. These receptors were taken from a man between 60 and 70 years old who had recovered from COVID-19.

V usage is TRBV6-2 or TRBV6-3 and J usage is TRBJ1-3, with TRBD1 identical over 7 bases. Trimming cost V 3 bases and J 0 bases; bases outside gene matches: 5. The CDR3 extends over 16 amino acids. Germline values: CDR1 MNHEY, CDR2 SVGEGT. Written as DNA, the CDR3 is TGTGCCAGCAGTTATTCCGACAGGGCCTCTGGAAACACCATATATTTT. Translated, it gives CASSYSDRASGNTIYF.

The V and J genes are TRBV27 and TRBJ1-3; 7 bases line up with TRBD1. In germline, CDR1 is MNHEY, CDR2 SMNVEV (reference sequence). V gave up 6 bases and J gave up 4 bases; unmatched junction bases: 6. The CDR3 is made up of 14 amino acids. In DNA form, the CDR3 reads TGTGCCAGCAGACCGACAGGGTTAGGAAACACCATATATTTT. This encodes CASRPTGLGNTIYF.

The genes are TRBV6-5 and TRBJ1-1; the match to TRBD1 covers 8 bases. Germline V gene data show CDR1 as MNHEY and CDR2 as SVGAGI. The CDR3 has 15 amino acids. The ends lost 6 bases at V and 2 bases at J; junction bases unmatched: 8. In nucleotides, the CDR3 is TGTGCCAGCAGGAATGACAGGGGTTTAAACACTGAAGCTTTCTTT. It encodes CASRNDRGLNTEAFF.

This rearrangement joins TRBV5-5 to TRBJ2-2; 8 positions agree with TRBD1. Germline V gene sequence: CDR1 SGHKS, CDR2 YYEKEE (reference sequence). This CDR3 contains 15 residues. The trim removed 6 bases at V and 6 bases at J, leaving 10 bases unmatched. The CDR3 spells CASTDRGNFPGELFF. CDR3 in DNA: TGTGCCAGCACCGACAGGGGAAACTTCCCCGGGGAGCTGTTTTTT.

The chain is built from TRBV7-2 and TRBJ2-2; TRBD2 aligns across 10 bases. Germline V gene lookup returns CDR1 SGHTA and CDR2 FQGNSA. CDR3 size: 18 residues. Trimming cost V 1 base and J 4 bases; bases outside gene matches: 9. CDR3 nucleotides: TGTGCCAGCAGCTTAGTGCCCCGGACTAGCGGCGGCACCGGGGAGCTGTTTTTT. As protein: CASSLVPRTSGGTGELFF.

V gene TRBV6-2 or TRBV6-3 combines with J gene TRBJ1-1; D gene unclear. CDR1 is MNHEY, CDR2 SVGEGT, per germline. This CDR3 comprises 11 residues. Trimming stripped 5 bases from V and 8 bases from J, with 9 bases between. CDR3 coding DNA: TGTGCCAGCAGTATAACAAAAGAAGCTTTCTTT. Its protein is CASSITKEAFF.

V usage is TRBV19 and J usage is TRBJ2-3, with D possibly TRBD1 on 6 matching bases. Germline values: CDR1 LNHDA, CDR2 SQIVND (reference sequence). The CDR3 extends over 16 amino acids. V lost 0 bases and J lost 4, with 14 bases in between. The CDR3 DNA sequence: TGTGCCAGTAGTATAGATCAAGGGGGTGGATCAGATACGCAGTATTTT. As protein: CASSIDQGGGSDTQYF.

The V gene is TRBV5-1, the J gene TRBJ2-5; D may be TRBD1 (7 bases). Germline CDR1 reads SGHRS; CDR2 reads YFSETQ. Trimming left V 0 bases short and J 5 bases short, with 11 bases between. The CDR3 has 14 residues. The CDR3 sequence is CASSLETGRETQYF. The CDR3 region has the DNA TGCGCCAGCAGCTTGGAGACAGGGAGGGAGACCCAGTACTTC.

The CDR3 coding sequence is TGTGCCAGCAGACTTGTGGCTTTCTTT. Its protein product is CASRLVAFF. The rearrangement joins TRBV3-1 (or the pseudogene TRBV3-2) to TRBJ1-1; D is ambiguous. The V gene's germline CDR1 is LGHDT and CDR2 YNNKEL (reference sequence). CDR3 length equals 9 residues. V was shortened by 6 bases and J by 11 bases, with 7 bases between the two germline ends.

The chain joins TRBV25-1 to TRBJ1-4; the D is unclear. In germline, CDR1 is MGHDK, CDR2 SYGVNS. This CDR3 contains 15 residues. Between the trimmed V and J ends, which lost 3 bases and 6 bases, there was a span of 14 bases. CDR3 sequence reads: CASSDPRSAHEKLFF. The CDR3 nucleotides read TGTGCCAGCAGTGACCCCCGCAGCGCCCATGAAAAACTGTTTTTT.

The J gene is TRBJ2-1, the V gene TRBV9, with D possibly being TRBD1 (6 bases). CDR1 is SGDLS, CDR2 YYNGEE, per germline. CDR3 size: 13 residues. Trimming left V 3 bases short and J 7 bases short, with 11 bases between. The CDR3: CASSGGPMNEQFF. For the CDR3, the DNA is TGTGCCAGCAGCGGGGGGCCCATGAATGAGCAGTTCTTC.

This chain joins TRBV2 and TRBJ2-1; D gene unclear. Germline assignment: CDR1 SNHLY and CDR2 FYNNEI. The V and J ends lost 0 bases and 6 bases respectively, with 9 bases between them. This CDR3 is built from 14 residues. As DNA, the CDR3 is TGTGCCAGCAGTGAAGCCTCCCTTTTCAATGAGCAGTTCTTC. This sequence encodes CASSEASLFNEQFF.

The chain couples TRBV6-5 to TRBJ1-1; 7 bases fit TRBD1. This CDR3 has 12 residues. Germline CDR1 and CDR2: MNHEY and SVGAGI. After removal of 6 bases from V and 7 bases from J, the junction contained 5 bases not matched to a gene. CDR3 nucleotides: TGTGCCAGCAGGGCGGGACAGATTGAAGCTTTCTTT. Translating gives CASRAGQIEAFF.

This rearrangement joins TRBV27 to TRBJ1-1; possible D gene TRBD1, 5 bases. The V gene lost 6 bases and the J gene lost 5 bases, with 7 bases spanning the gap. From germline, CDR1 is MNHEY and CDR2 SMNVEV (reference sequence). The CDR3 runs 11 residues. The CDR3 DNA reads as TGTGCCAGCAGGAAGGGGACTGAAGCTTTCTTT. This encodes CASRKGTEAFF.

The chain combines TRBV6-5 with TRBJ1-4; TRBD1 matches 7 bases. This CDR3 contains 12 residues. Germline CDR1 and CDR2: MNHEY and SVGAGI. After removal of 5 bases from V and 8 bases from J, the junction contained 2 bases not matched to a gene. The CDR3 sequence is CASSPGGEKLFF. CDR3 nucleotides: TGTGCCAGCAGTCCAGGGGGGGAAAAACTGTTTTTT.

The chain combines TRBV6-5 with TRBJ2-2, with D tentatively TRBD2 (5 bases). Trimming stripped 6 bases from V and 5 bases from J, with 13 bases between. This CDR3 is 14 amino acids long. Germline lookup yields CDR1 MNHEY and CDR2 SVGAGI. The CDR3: CASRVRERTGELFF. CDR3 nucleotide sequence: TGTGCCAGCAGAGTCCGGGAAAGAACCGGGGAGCTGTTTTTT.

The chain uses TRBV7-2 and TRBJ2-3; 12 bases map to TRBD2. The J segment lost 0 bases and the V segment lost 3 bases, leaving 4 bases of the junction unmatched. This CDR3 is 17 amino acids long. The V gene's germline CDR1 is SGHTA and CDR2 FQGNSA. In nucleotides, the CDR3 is TGTGCCAGCAGCTTTACTAGCGGGGGGTTTAGCACAGATACGCAGTATTTT. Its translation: CASSFTSGGFSTDTQYF.

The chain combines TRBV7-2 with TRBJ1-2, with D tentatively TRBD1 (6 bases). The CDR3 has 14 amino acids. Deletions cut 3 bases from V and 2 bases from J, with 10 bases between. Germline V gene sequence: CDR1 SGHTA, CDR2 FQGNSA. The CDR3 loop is CASSFSGANYGYTF. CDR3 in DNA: TGTGCCAGCAGCTTTTCAGGGGCCAACTATGGCTACACCTTC.

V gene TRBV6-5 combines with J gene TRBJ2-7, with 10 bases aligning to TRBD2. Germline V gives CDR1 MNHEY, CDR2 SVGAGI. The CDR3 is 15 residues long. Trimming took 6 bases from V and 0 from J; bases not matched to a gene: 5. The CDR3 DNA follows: TGTGCCAGCAGGAGTAGCGGGGGGCCCTCCTACGAGCAGTACTTC. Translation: CASRSSGGPSYEQYF.

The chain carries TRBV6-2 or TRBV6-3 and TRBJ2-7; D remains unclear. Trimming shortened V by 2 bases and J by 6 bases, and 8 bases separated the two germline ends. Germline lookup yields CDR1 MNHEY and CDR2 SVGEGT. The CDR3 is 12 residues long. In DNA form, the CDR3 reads TGTGCCAGCAGTTACCGCAGAGGCGAGCAGTACTTC. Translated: CASSYRRGEQYF.

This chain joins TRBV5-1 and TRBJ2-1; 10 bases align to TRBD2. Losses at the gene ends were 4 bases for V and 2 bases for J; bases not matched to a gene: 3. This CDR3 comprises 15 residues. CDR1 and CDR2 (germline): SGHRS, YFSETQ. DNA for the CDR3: TGCGCCAGCAGCAAAAGCGGGGGGGCCTACAATGAGCAGTTCTTC. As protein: CASSKSGGAYNEQFF.

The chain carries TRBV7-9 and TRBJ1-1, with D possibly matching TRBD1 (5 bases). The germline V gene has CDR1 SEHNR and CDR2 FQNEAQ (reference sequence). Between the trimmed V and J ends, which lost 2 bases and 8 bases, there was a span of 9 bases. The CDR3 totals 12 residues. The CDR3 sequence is CASSLTNREAFF. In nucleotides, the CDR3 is TGTGCCAGCAGCTTAACAAACAGGGAAGCTTTCTTT.

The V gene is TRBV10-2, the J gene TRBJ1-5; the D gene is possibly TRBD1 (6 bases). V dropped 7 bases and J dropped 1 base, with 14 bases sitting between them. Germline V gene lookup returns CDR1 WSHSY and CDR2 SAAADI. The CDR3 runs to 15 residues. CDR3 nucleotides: TGCGCCAGCACTCCGGACAGTGTGAGCAATCAGCCCCAGCATTTT. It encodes CASTPDSVSNQPQHF.

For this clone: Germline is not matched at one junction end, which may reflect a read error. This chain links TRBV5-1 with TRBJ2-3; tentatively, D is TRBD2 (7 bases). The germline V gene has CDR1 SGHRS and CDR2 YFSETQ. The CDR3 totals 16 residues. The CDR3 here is CASSLTAPGGTDTQYF. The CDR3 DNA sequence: TGCGCCAGCAGCTTGACCGCGCCGGGGGGCACGGATACGCAGTATTTT.

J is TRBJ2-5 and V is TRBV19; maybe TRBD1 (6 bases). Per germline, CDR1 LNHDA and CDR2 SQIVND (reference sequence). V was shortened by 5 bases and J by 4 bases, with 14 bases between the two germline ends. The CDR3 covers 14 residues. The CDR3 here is CASSARRGPETQYF. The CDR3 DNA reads TGTGCCAGTAGTGCACGCAGGGGTCCAGAGACCCAGTACTTC.